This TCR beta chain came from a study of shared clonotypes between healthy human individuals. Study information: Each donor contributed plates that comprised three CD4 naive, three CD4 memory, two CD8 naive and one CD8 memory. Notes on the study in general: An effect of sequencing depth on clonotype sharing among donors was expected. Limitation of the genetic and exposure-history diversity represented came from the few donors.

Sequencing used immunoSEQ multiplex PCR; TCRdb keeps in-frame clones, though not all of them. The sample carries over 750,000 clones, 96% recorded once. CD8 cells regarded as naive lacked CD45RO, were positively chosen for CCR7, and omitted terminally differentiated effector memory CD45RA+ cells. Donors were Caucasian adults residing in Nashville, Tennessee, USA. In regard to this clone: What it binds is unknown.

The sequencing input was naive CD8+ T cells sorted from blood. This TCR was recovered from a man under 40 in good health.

The DNA of the CDR3 is TGTGCCAGCAGCGACCCCGGGACAGGGGTAAGCGAGCAGTACTTC. Translating it yields CASSDPGTGVSEQYF. This sequence joins TRBV7-9 and TRBJ2-7, with 10 bases fitting TRBD1. The ends lost 5 bases at V and 6 bases at J; junction bases unmatched: 10. The CDR3 is 15 residues long. CDR1 and CDR2 (germline): SEHNR, FQNEAQ (reference sequence).